Below are 26 T cell receptor beta chains sequenced from a single sample in a study of CD8 T cells in Susac syndrome. The authors reverse transcribed roughly 0.5 to 1 ug RNA with random hexamers. Each CDR3 protein gets one entry after TCRdb re-called the immunoSEQ multiplex PCR reads with MiXCR. The data contain around 160,000 distinct CDR3 sequences, approximately 93% of them singletons. The sample consisted of CD4+ T cells from PBMCs. Receptor source: a human donor with multiple sclerosis.

This chain joins TRBV4-1 and TRBJ1-1; D is unclear. Deletions cut 1 base from V and 2 bases from J, with 14 bases between. Germline CDR1 MGHRA, CDR2 YSYEKL. This CDR3 is 16 amino acids long. For the CDR3, the DNA is TGCGCCAGCAGCCAAGGGTGGGGTCAGACTAACACTGAAGCTTTCTTT. It is translated as CASSQGWGQTNTEAFF.

The V call is TRBV28, the J call TRBJ1-1; D gene unclear. CDR3 length: 11 residues. CDR1 MDHEN and CDR2 SYDVKM come from the germline V gene. Trimming removed 4 bases at V and 8 bases at J, with 8 bases between. CDR3 sequence: CASSSNREAFF. CDR3 bases: TGTGCCAGCAGTTCAAATCGGGAAGCTTTCTTT.

This clonotype occurred once. V usage is TRBV18 and J usage is TRBJ1-1; D is ambiguous. This CDR3 comprises 14 residues. V dropped 4 bases and J dropped 0 bases, with 9 bases sitting between them. Germline V gene data show CDR1 as KGHSH and CDR2 as LQKENI. The CDR3 region is CASSLSSMNTEAFF. CDR3 nucleotide sequence: TGTGCCAGCTCACTTAGTTCTATGAACACTGAAGCTTTCTTT.

The chain couples TRBV28 to TRBJ2-2; no clear D. This CDR3 contains 14 residues. The germline gives CDR1 MDHEN, CDR2 SYDVKM. The V gene lost 9 bases and the J gene lost 7 bases, with 18 bases spanning the gap. The CDR3 region is CASKGSQAHGELFF. The CDR3 DNA reads as TGTGCCAGTAAGGGTTCGCAGGCCCACGGGGAGCTGTTTTTT. Drawing the rest from reference TRBV28 and TRBJ2-2, the complete variable domain is DVKVTQSSRYLVKRTGEKVFLECVQDMDHENMFWYRQDPGLGLRLIYFSYDVKMKEKGDIPEGYSVSREKKERFSLILESASTNQTSMYLCASKGSQAHGELFFGEGSRLTVL.

The chain has TRBV9 and TRBJ1-2; perhaps TRBD1 as D (6 bases). The V and J ends lost 0 bases and 4 bases respectively, with 13 bases between them. The CDR3 totals 15 residues. Germline V gene sequence: CDR1 SGDLS, CDR2 YYNGEE. This chain's CDR3 is CASSVASGAGYGYTF. DNA of the CDR3: TGTGCCAGCAGCGTAGCTTCGGGGGCGGGCTATGGCTACACCTTC.

The V call is TRBV10-3, the J call TRBJ1-1; D perhaps matches TRBD1 (5 bases). The CDR3 is 13 residues long. The germline gives CDR1 ENHRY, CDR2 SYGVKD. Trimming removed 5 bases from V and 0 bases from J, with 7 bases in between. The CDR3 protein is CAISTTVNTEAFF. The CDR3 region has the DNA TGTGCCATCAGTACGACAGTGAACACTGAAGCTTTCTTT.

The rearrangement links TRBV30 to TRBJ1-3; D is uncertain. In germline, CDR1 is GTSNPN, CDR2 SVGIG (reference sequence). This CDR3 has 14 residues. Trimming took off 2 bases at V and 1 base at J, with 9 bases between the two ends. CDR3 region: CAWSFRGSGNTIYF. The CDR3, as DNA: TGTGCCTGGAGTTTTAGAGGTTCTGGAAACACCATATATTTT.

The chain carries TRBV5-6 and TRBJ2-3, with 10 bases that match TRBD2. In germline, CDR1 is SGHDT, CDR2 YYEEEE. J lost 6 bases, V lost 2 bases, and 6 bases had no gene match. This CDR3 has 15 residues. Here the CDR3 DNA reads TGTGCCAGCAGCTTAGCGGGAGGGCCGTTTGATACGCAGTATTTT. This translates into CASSLAGGPFDTQYF.

This chain connects TRBV9 to TRBJ2-3, with 11 bases that match TRBD2. The CDR3 totals 18 residues. Germline assignment: CDR1 SGDLS and CDR2 YYNGEE. V dropped 3 bases and J dropped 4; count of bases not matched to a gene: 13. The CDR3 loop reads CASSAPRLAGGEADTQYF. CDR3 sequence (DNA): TGTGCCAGCAGCGCACCCCGTCTAGCGGGAGGAGAGGCAGATACGCAGTATTTT.

The chain has TRBV3-1 and TRBJ1-1; 8 nucleotides match TRBD1. CDR1 is LGHDT and CDR2 is YNNKEL in the germline V gene (reference sequence). The CDR3 spans 11 residues. V trimming: 3 bases; J trimming: 10 bases; junction bases outside the gene matches: 1. The CDR3 protein is CASSQQGAAFF. CDR3 bases: TGTGCCAGCAGCCAGCAGGGGGCAGCTTTCTTT.

This chain uses TRBV20-1 with TRBJ2-7; D perhaps matches TRBD2 (5 bases). The CDR3 is 12 residues long. The V and J ends lost 0 bases and 3 bases respectively, with 6 bases between them. Germline CDR1 is DFQATT and CDR2 is SNEGSKA (reference sequence). CDR3 sequence: CSARDGNYEQYF. The CDR3 DNA reads as TGCAGTGCTAGAGACGGGAACTACGAGCAGTACTTC.

This chain joins TRBV30 and TRBJ1-2; unclear D gene. This CDR3 is 16 amino acids long. Trimming shortened V by 4 bases and J by 5 bases, and 23 bases separated the two germline ends. Germline V gene sequence: CDR1 GTSNPN, CDR2 SVGIG (reference sequence). This chain's CDR3 is CAWTYKGISRTYGYTF. The CDR3 DNA is TGTGCCTGGACCTATAAAGGGATCAGCCGTACTTATGGCTACACCTTC.

V and J are TRBV3-1 and TRBJ2-4, with TRBD1 matching 8 bases. This CDR3 comprises 13 residues. The V gene's germline CDR1 is LGHDT and CDR2 YNNKEL (reference sequence). The V and J ends lost 5 bases and 8 bases, in that order; junction bases with no gene match: 5. Here the CDR3 reads CASSFRGQDIQYF. The CDR3 DNA sequence: TGTGCCAGCAGCTTTCGGGGACAGGACATTCAGTACTTC.

The gene calls are TRBV30 and TRBJ2-1; TRBD2 matches 7 bases. Germline V gene data show CDR1 as GTSNPN and CDR2 as SVGIG (reference sequence). The J segment lost 3 bases and the V segment lost 6 bases, leaving 5 bases of the junction unmatched. There are 13 residues in the CDR3. The CDR3, as DNA: TGTGCCTGCTTGGCTAGCGGCTACAATGAGCAGTTCTTC. As protein: CACLASGYNEQFF.

The chain uses TRBV3-1 and TRBJ2-3; perhaps TRBD2 as D (6 bases). The CDR3 is 13 residues long. Looked up from germline, CDR1 is LGHDT and CDR2 is YNNKEL (reference sequence). Trimming left V 8 bases short and J 1 base short, with 10 bases between. The CDR3 loop reads CASLRRGTDTQYF. The CDR3 nucleotides are TGTGCCAGCCTCCGGAGGGGCACAGATACGCAGTATTTT.

The chain's CDR3 is CASSLSDSWYAFF. The CDR3, as DNA: TGTGCCAGCAGCTTAAGTGACAGTTGGTACGCTTTCTTT. The chain employs TRBV11-2 and TRBJ1-1; TRBD1 is a possible D gene (5 bases). With 2 bases removed from V and 11 bases from J, the gap between germline ends came to 15 bases. Germline V gives CDR1 SGHAT, CDR2 FQNNGV. The CDR3 extends over 13 amino acids.

This clonotype was picked up one time. This sequence joins TRBV20-1 and TRBJ2-7; D perhaps matches TRBD1 (5 bases). The length of the CDR3 is 12 residues. CDR1 is DFQATT, CDR2 SNEGSKA, per germline (reference sequence). V lost 5 bases and J lost 7, with 15 bases in between. The CDR3: CSAGLGQKEQYF. CDR3 nucleotide sequence: TGCAGTGCTGGCTTGGGGCAGAAGGAGCAGTACTTC.

This rearrangement joins TRBV9 to TRBJ2-2; 14 bases match TRBD2. The germline gives CDR1 SGDLS, CDR2 YYNGEE. V dropped 3 bases and J dropped 4; count of bases not matched to a gene: 2. This CDR3 is built from 16 residues. CDR3 amino acids: CASSGTSGRRTGELFF. The CDR3 nucleotides read TGTGCCAGCAGCGGGACTAGCGGGAGGCGCACCGGGGAGCTGTTTTTT.

The chain combines TRBV19 with TRBJ2-2, with 7 bases fitting TRBD1. Trimming cost V 5 bases and J 5 bases; bases outside gene matches: 5. The germline CDR1 and CDR2 sequences are LNHDA and SQIVND (reference sequence). The CDR3 spans 14 residues. The CDR3 spells CASSLGQTTGELFF. DNA of the CDR3: TGTGCCAGTAGTCTGGGACAGACTACCGGGGAGCTGTTTTTT.

This clonotype has a single count. V is TRBV14 and J is TRBJ2-2; possibly TRBD1 for D (5 bases). Germline CDR1 SGHDN, CDR2 FVKESK. This CDR3 comprises 14 residues. V was cut by 6 bases and J by 4 bases, with 12 bases left in between. Here the CDR3 DNA reads TGTGCCAGCAGACAGGATTGGGTCACCGGGGAGCTGTTTTTT. This codes for CASRQDWVTGELFF.

This rearrangement joins TRBV5-1 to TRBJ2-6; no firm D call. The CDR3 loop spans 15 amino acids. Trimming took 1 base from V and 4 from J, leaving 9 bases between them. CDR1 and CDR2 from the germline V gene are SGHRS and YFSETQ. The CDR3 DNA sequence: TGCGCCAGCAGCTTGCGGCCCGACGGGGCCAACGTCCTGACTTTC. Translated: CASSLRPDGANVLTF. The full variable domain, with the rest looked up from reference TRBV5-1 and TRBJ2-6, is KAGVTQTPRYLIKTRGQQVTLSCSPISGHRSVSWYQQTPGQGLQFLFEYFSETQRNKGNFPGRFSGRQFSNSRSEMNVSTLELGDSALYLCASSLRPDGANVLTFGAGSRLTVL.

The chain links TRBV19 to TRBJ1-5; possible D gene TRBD1, 6 bases. Trimming removed 4 bases from V and 0 bases from J, with 16 bases in between. The CDR3 extends over 17 amino acids. Germline V CDR1 and CDR2: LNHDA, SQIVND (reference sequence). This CDR3 reads CASSTGAAGYSNQPQHF. In DNA, the CDR3 is TGTGCCAGTAGTACAGGGGCCGCGGGGTATAGCAATCAGCCCCAGCATTTT.

This chain connects TRBV18 to TRBJ2-1; 7 bases line up with TRBD2. The germline V gene has CDR1 KGHSH and CDR2 LQKENI. V trimming: 6 bases; J trimming: 3 bases; junction bases outside the gene matches: 5. The CDR3 is 14 residues long. This chain's CDR3 is CASSGLADYNEQFF. Written as DNA, the CDR3 is TGTGCCAGCTCCGGTCTAGCGGACTACAATGAGCAGTTCTTC.

The chain couples TRBV30 to TRBJ2-5; tentatively, D is TRBD1 (6 bases). CDR1 GTSNPN and CDR2 SVGIG come from the germline V gene (reference sequence). The germline V and J ends were trimmed by 2 bases and 4 bases, with 11 bases remaining between them. There are 13 residues in the CDR3. CDR3 coding DNA: TGTGCCTGGAGTACAGGGCTTTTAGAGACCCAGTACTTC. Its translation: CAWSTGLLETQYF.

The V and J genes are TRBV10-3 and TRBJ2-6; D is possibly TRBD2 (5 bases). CDR3 length: 12 amino acids. The germline V gene encodes CDR1 ENHRY and CDR2 SYGVKD. V was trimmed by 7 bases and J by 11 bases, leaving 12 bases between them. The CDR3 DNA reads TGTGCCATCACGGGTTCCGGGGACGTCCTGACTTTC. Its translation is CAITGSGDVLTF.

V gene TRBV2 combines with J gene TRBJ2-5, with unresolved D. Trimming removed 6 bases from V and 2 bases from J, with 7 bases in between. Germline V CDR1 and CDR2: SNHLY, FYNNEI. The CDR3 is 12 residues long. CDR3 sequence (DNA): TGTGCCAGCAGCGGCATGCAAGAGACCCAGTACTTC. Amino acid sequence: CASSGMQETQYF.